This note documents a single TCR beta chain sequence. The CDR3 has 16 residues. Trimming removed 6 bases from V and 3 bases from J; junction bases left unmatched: 8. CDR1 is SGHAT, CDR2 FQDESV, per germline (reference sequence). This entry comes from a study of T cell changes during pregnancy in multiple sclerosis. Clones were read by immunoSEQ multiplex PCR, and TCRdb kept only the in-frame ones, dropping some. The data hold around 88,000 clones, with about 92% observed a single time. The sequence was collected from a female donor with multiple sclerosis, enrolled in a pregnancy study. The specimen was peripheral blood, collected in the first trimester of pregnancy. V usage is TRBV11-1 and J usage is TRBJ2-7, with 13 bases lining up with TRBD2. CDR3 protein: CASREGLAGQIYEQYF. The CDR3 nucleotides are TGTGCCAGCAGAGAGGGACTAGCGGGACAGATCTACGAGCAGTACTTC.